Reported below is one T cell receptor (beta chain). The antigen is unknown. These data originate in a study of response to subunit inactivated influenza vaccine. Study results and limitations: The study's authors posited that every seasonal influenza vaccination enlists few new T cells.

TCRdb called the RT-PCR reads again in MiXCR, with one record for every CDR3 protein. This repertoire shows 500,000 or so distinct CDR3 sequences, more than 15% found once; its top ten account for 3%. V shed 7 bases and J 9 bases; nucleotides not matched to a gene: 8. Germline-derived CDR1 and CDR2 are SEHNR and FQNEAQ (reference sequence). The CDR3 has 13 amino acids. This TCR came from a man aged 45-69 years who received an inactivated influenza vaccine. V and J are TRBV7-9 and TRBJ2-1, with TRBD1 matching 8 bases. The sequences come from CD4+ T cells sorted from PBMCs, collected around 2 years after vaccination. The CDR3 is CASNRGSEGEQFF. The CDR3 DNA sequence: TGTGCCAGCAACAGGGGGTCTGAAGGTGAGCAGTTCTTC.